The next 16 T cell receptor beta chains were all read from a single sample in a study of blood T cell repertoires in COVID-19. The protocol was immunoSEQ multiplex PCR, while the TCRdb copy is restricted to in-frame clones and leaves out a portion. The sample consists of more than 250,000 clones, approximately 86% of them appearing once. Sequencing used peripheral blood. The receptors were gathered from a woman aged 25 to 39 who had recovered from COVID-19.

The chain recombines TRBV19 with TRBJ1-1; 8 bases fit TRBD1. Germline trimming cut 7 bases from V and 5 bases from J; bases unmatched to any gene: 6. CDR3 length: 13 residues. CDR1 and CDR2 (germline): LNHDA, SQIVND (reference sequence). The CDR3 region has the DNA TGTGCCAGTACCGGACAGGGATATACTGAAGCTTTCTTT. Encoded protein: CASTGQGYTEAFF.

The chain combines TRBV19 with TRBJ1-3; D is undetermined. The CDR3 totals 15 residues. V was shortened by 3 bases and J by 2 bases, with 11 bases between the two germline ends. Looked up from germline, CDR1 is LNHDA and CDR2 is SQIVND (reference sequence). CDR3 nucleotide sequence: TGTGCCAGTAGTATGGTCAGTCCACCTGGAAACACCATATATTTT. Its protein is CASSMVSPPGNTIYF.

The chain joins TRBV6-5 to TRBJ1-1; tentatively, D is TRBD1 (5 bases). Germline V lookup: CDR1 MNHEY, CDR2 SVGAGI. V was trimmed by 7 bases and J by 3 bases, leaving 12 bases between them. CDR3 length: 13 amino acids. The CDR3 region is CASTGREDTEAFF. In DNA, the CDR3 is TGTGCCAGCACCGGCAGGGAGGACACTGAAGCTTTCTTT.

This clone has just a few counts. V is TRBV5-4 and J is TRBJ2-3, with TRBD2 matching over 11 bases. CDR1 and CDR2 from the germline V gene are SGHNT and YYREEE (reference sequence). The length of the CDR3 is 15 residues. The V and J ends lost 5 bases and 4 bases, in that order; junction bases with no gene match: 6. The CDR3 DNA sequence: TGTGCCAGCAGTTTTACTAGCGGGAGACCAGATACGCAGTATTTT. Its translation is CASSFTSGRPDTQYF.

The chain has TRBV5-1 and TRBJ2-1; D perhaps matches TRBD2 (6 bases). Germline V lookup: CDR1 SGHRS, CDR2 YFSETQ. V was clipped by 5 bases and J by 0 bases, with 9 bases between them. The CDR3 totals 14 residues. In DNA form, the CDR3 reads TGCGCCAGCAGGCCTAGCGCCTCCTACAATGAGCAGTTCTTC. Amino acid sequence: CASRPSASYNEQFF.

The chain has TRBV19 and TRBJ2-3, with 10 bases aligning to TRBD1. With 1 base clipped from V and 2 bases from J, the junction kept 6 bases outside the gene matches. CDR1 LNHDA and CDR2 SQIVND come from the germline V gene (reference sequence). The CDR3 has 17 residues. The CDR3 loop is CASSIVGDRGHTDTQYF. In nucleotides, the CDR3 is TGTGCCAGTAGTATAGTCGGGGACAGGGGACACACAGATACGCAGTATTTT.

This chain links TRBV25-1 with TRBJ1-1, with D unclear. This CDR3 spans 13 amino acids. V was cut by 4 bases and J by 6 bases, with 12 bases left in between. Germline assignment: CDR1 MGHDK and CDR2 SYGVNS. CDR3 sequence reads: CASSALPRSEAFF. CDR3 bases: TGTGCCAGCAGTGCCCTCCCCAGATCTGAAGCTTTCTTT. Together with reference TRBV25-1 and TRBJ1-1, the CDR3 gives the full variable domain: EADIYQTPRYLVIGTGKKITLECSQTMGHDKMYWYQQDPGMELHLIHYSYGVNSTEKGDLSSESTVSRIRTEHFPLTLESARPSHTSQYLCASSALPRSEAFFGQGTRLTVV.

CDR3 loop: CASSRGGFPGTGATSNYGYTF. The CDR3 DNA sequence: TGTGCCAGCAGCCGCGGGGGCTTCCCCGGGACAGGGGCGACCTCTAACTATGGCTACACCTTC. The chain couples TRBV6-6 to TRBJ1-2; 10 bases fit TRBD1. Germline CDR1 and CDR2: MNHNY and SVGAGI (reference sequence). The CDR3 has 21 residues. Trimming took 6 bases from V and 0 from J; bases not matched to a gene: 22.

The CDR3 DNA reads as TGTGCCAGCAGCTCCCTCAGGGTCGGAGAGACCCAGTACTTC. As protein: CASSSLRVGETQYF. The V call is TRBV5-4, the J call TRBJ2-5; tentative D call: TRBD1 (5 bases). This CDR3 spans 14 amino acids. The V end was cut by 3 bases, the J end by 4 bases, with 13 bases between. The germline gives CDR1 SGHNT, CDR2 YYREEE (reference sequence). Looking up the rest from reference TRBV5-4 and TRBJ2-5 gives the full variable domain: ETGVTQSPTHLIKTRGQQVTLRCSSQSGHNTVSWYQQALGQGPQFIFQYYREEENGRGNFPPRFSGLQFPNYSSELNVNALELDDSALYLCASSSLRVGETQYFGPGTRLLVL.

The CDR3 DNA follows: TGTGCCAGCACAGACAAGTCCGTGAACACTGAAGCTTTCTTT. It is translated as CASTDKSVNTEAFF. This sequence joins TRBV2 and TRBJ1-1, with D hard to call. CDR1 is SNHLY and CDR2 is FYNNEI in the germline V gene. V was shortened by 7 bases and J by 0 bases, with 12 bases between the two germline ends. The CDR3 has 14 amino acids.

V and J are TRBV20-1 and TRBJ1-5; unclear D gene. V shed 3 bases and J shed 4 bases, with 7 bases lying between them. This CDR3 has 12 amino acids. The germline CDR1 and CDR2 sequences are DFQATT and SNEGSKA (reference sequence). CDR3 protein: CSASIGNQPQHF. CDR3 in DNA: TGCAGTGCTAGTATCGGGAATCAGCCCCAGCATTTT.

The chain employs TRBV13 and TRBJ2-3; the D gene is possibly TRBD2 (5 bases). V lost 1 base and J lost 6, with 14 bases in between. Germline CDR1 reads PRHDT; CDR2 reads FYEKMQ (reference sequence). The CDR3 covers 15 residues. DNA for the CDR3: TGTGCCAGCAGCTTAGAGTCCGGACTGTTGGATACGCAGTATTTT. Protein product: CASSLESGLLDTQYF.

The CDR3 region is CASSGGPGLANHEQYF. The CDR3 DNA reads TGTGCCAGCAGCGGAGGACCGGGACTAGCGAACCACGAGCAGTACTTC. This rearrangement joins TRBV7-9 to TRBJ2-7; the match to TRBD2 covers 10 bases. With 5 bases clipped from V and 5 bases from J, the junction kept 12 bases outside the gene matches. CDR1 is SEHNR, CDR2 FQNEAQ, per germline (reference sequence). This CDR3 comprises 16 residues.

This chain joins TRBV19 and TRBJ2-1; 11 bases agree with TRBD2. CDR3 length equals 14 residues. Germline values: CDR1 LNHDA, CDR2 SQIVND (reference sequence). The ends lost 4 bases at V and 11 bases at J; junction bases unmatched: 7. The CDR3, as DNA: TGTGCCAGTAGTACCACTAGCGGGAGACAAAAGCAGTTCTTC. Its protein is CASSTTSGRQKQFF. Full variable domain (remainder filled in from reference TRBV19 and TRBJ2-1): DGGITQSPKYLFRKEGQNVTLSCEQNLNHDAMYWYRQDPGQGLRLIYYSQIVNDFQKGDIAEGYSVSREKKESFPLTVTSAQKNPTAFYLCASSTTSGRQKQFFGPGTRLTVL.

The chain links TRBV7-9 to TRBJ1-4; weak D call: TRBD1 (5 bases). Trimming shortened V by 1 base and J by 7 bases, and 13 bases separated the two germline ends. The CDR3 contains 15 residues. Germline lookup yields CDR1 SEHNR and CDR2 FQNEAQ (reference sequence). CDR3 residues: CASSLDRGGGEKLFF. Written as DNA, the CDR3 is TGTGCCAGCAGCTTAGATAGGGGTGGCGGTGAAAAACTGTTTTTT.

This chain connects TRBV14 to TRBJ2-7; tentative D call: TRBD1 (6 bases). The V and J ends lost 4 bases and 4 bases respectively, with 11 bases between them. Germline assignment: CDR1 SGHDN and CDR2 FVKESK. The CDR3 loop spans 13 amino acids. CDR3 DNA: TGTGCCAGCAGCCGGCTCGACAGGTACGAGCAGTACTTC. This encodes CASSRLDRYEQYF. Together with reference TRBV14 and TRBJ2-7, the CDR3 gives the full variable domain: EAGVTQFPSHSVIEKGQTVTLRCDPISGHDNLYWYRRVMGKEIKFLLHFVKESKQDESGMPNNRFLAERTGGTYSTLKVQPAELEDSGVYFCASSRLDRYEQYFGPGTRLTVT.